Listed below are T cell receptor beta chains from one sample, sequenced in a study of T cell changes during pregnancy in multiple sclerosis. Only in-frame clones appear in the TCRdb table, and some are missing; sequencing was by immunoSEQ multiplex PCR. The table records around 27,000 clones, around 90% of them present only once. Sequencing was performed on CD4+ T cells from peripheral blood mononuclear cells, taken in the first trimester of pregnancy. The receptors shown here come from a female donor with multiple sclerosis, enrolled in a pregnancy study. CDR3s include the opening cysteine and the closing phenylalanine or tryptophan. A D gene is named only where the DNA matches it firmly. Clone size, where shown, is once, few, many, or a class for clones that have expanded.

j_call: TRBJ2-3
cdr3_length: 14
d_call: NA
v_call: TRBV7-9
clone_size: NA
cdr3_aa: CASSLEQSTDTQYF
cdr3_nt: TGTGCCAGCAGCTTAGAACAGAGTACAGATACGCAGTATTTT

j_call: TRBJ1-6
cdr3_length: 15
d_call: TRBD1
v_call: TRBV5-4
clone_size: NA
cdr3_aa: CASSPLDRDPSPLHF
cdr3_nt: TGTGCCAGCAGCCCCTTGGACAGGGACCCCTCACCCCTCCACTTT

j_call: TRBJ1-4
cdr3_length: 15
d_call: NA
v_call: TRBV15
clone_size: NA
cdr3_aa: CATSRGGPTNEKLFF
cdr3_nt: TGTGCCACCAGCCGCGGGGGCCCAACTAATGAAAAACTGTTTTTT

j_call: TRBJ2-3
cdr3_length: 15
d_call: NA
v_call: TRBV29-1
clone_size: NA
cdr3_aa: CSSPLGPSSSYTQYF
cdr3_nt: TGCAGCTCCCCGCTGGGCCCTTCTTCCTCGTATACGCAGTATTTT

j_call: TRBJ2-7
cdr3_length: 14
d_call: TRBD1
v_call: TRBV5-1
clone_size: NA
cdr3_aa: CASSFSGQGYEQYF
cdr3_nt: TGCGCCAGCAGCTTCAGTGGACAGGGCTACGAGCAGTACTTC

j_call: TRBJ2-3
cdr3_length: 14
d_call: NA
v_call: TRBV9
clone_size: NA
cdr3_aa: CASSGTGFTDTQYF
cdr3_nt: TGTGCCAGCAGCGGTACAGGATTCACAGATACGCAGTATTTT

j_call: TRBJ2-1
cdr3_length: 16
d_call: TRBD1
v_call: TRBV5-1
clone_size: NA
cdr3_aa: CASSLRSGTGPNEQFF
cdr3_nt: TGCGCCAGCAGCTTGAGGTCCGGGACAGGGCCCAATGAGCAGTTCTTC

j_call: TRBJ1-3
cdr3_length: 13
d_call: NA
v_call: TRBV18
clone_size: once
cdr3_aa: CASSPGLVNTIYF
cdr3_nt: TGTGCCAGCTCACCAGGACTAGTCAACACCATATATTTT

j_call: TRBJ1-2
cdr3_length: 14
d_call: NA
v_call: TRBV2
clone_size: once
cdr3_aa: CASSLQGSNYGYTF
cdr3_nt: TGTGCCAGCAGCCTACAGGGATCCAACTATGGCTACACCTTC

j_call: TRBJ2-5
cdr3_length: 15
d_call: TRBD2
v_call: TRBV2
clone_size: NA
cdr3_aa: CASSEALRAGGTQYF
cdr3_nt: TGTGCCAGCAGTGAAGCGCTTCGGGCGGGGGGGACCCAGTACTTC

j_call: TRBJ1-1
cdr3_length: 14
d_call: NA
v_call: TRBV9
clone_size: NA
cdr3_aa: CASSGSPLSPEAFF
cdr3_nt: TGTGCCAGCAGCGGGAGTCCATTGAGCCCTGAAGCTTTCTTT

j_call: TRBJ2-6
cdr3_length: 19
d_call: NA
v_call: TRBV11-2
clone_size: NA
cdr3_aa: CASSRRSSSLHSGANVLTF
cdr3_nt: TGTGCCAGCAGCCGGAGGAGTAGCTCCTTACACTCTGGGGCCAACGTCCTGACTTTC

j_call: TRBJ1-2
cdr3_length: 14
d_call: NA
v_call: TRBV15
clone_size: NA
cdr3_aa: CATSRDRGGYGYTF
cdr3_nt: TGTGCCACCAGCAGAGACAGGGGCGGCTATGGCTACACCTTC

j_call: TRBJ2-4
cdr3_length: 16
d_call: TRBD2
v_call: TRBV5-1
clone_size: NA
cdr3_aa: CASSLGLAGGADIQYF
cdr3_nt: TGCGCCAGCAGCTTGGGACTAGCGGGGGGAGCGGACATTCAGTACTTC

j_call: TRBJ2-7
cdr3_length: 15
d_call: TRBD2
v_call: TRBV30
clone_size: NA
cdr3_aa: CAWTIGDYSRYEQYF
cdr3_nt: TGTGCCTGGACCATTGGGGACTACTCTCGCTACGAGCAGTACTTC

j_call: TRBJ1-2
cdr3_length: 16
d_call: TRBD1
v_call: TRBV7-3
clone_size: NA
cdr3_aa: CASSPQPGQGNYGYTF
cdr3_nt: TGTGCCAGCAGCCCGCAGCCGGGACAGGGGAACTATGGCTACACCTTC

j_call: TRBJ1-1
cdr3_length: 15
d_call: TRBD1
v_call: TRBV4-1
clone_size: few
cdr3_aa: CASSQPDRAVTEAFF
cdr3_nt: TGCGCCAGCAGCCAACCCGACAGGGCGGTCACTGAAGCTTTCTTT

j_call: TRBJ1-1
cdr3_length: 14
d_call: NA
v_call: TRBV12-5
clone_size: NA
cdr3_aa: CASGLDTGGTEAFF
cdr3_nt: TGTGCTAGTGGTTTAGACACGGGGGGCACTGAAGCTTTCTTT

j_call: TRBJ2-3
cdr3_length: 20
d_call: NA
v_call: TRBV27
clone_size: NA
cdr3_aa: CASSLNSGLASDRNTDTQYF
cdr3_nt: TGTGCCAGCAGTTTAAATTCAGGTCTTGCCTCGGACAGAAACACAGATACGCAGTATTTT

j_call: TRBJ2-7
cdr3_length: 14
d_call: TRBD1
v_call: TRBV15
clone_size: NA
cdr3_aa: CATRVPGQGYEQYF
cdr3_nt: TGTGCCACCCGGGTTCCGGGACAGGGGTACGAGCAGTACTTC

j_call: TRBJ1-6
cdr3_length: 15
d_call: NA
v_call: TRBV6-1
clone_size: NA
cdr3_aa: CASSVERGFGSPLHF
cdr3_nt: TGTGCCAGCAGTGTAGAGAGGGGGTTCGGTTCACCCCTCCACTTT

j_call: TRBJ1-4
cdr3_length: 15
d_call: TRBD1
v_call: TRBV5-1
clone_size: NA
cdr3_aa: CASSTGDRETEKLFF
cdr3_nt: TGCGCCAGCAGCACCGGGGACAGGGAGACTGAAAAACTGTTTTTT

j_call: TRBJ1-5
cdr3_length: 13
d_call: NA
v_call: TRBV30
clone_size: once
cdr3_aa: CAWSVRGNQPQHF
cdr3_nt: TGTGCCTGGAGTGTAAGAGGTAATCAGCCCCAGCATTTT

j_call: TRBJ1-6
cdr3_length: 16
d_call: TRBD1
v_call: TRBV30
clone_size: NA
cdr3_aa: CAGGGLSGTASSPLHF
cdr3_nt: TGTGCCGGAGGGGGTTTGAGTGGGACAGCTTCTTCACCCCTCCACTTT

j_call: TRBJ2-7
cdr3_length: 23
d_call: NA
v_call: TRBV4-2
clone_size: NA
cdr3_aa: CASSPIFVGGGRHTGAGTYEQYF
cdr3_nt: TGTGCCAGCAGCCCCATTTTCGTCGGGGGAGGTAGACACACAGGGGCCGGGACCTACGAGCAGTACTTC

j_call: TRBJ2-3
cdr3_length: 19
d_call: NA
v_call: TRBV7-5
clone_size: NA
cdr3_aa: CARSLARLAATKITDTQYF
cdr3_nt: TGTGCCAGAAGCTTAGCCCGACTAGCGGCAACCAAGATTACAGATACGCAGTATTTT

j_call: TRBJ2-7
cdr3_length: 15
d_call: NA
v_call: TRBV7-9
clone_size: NA
cdr3_aa: CASSLWSGGGHEQYF
cdr3_nt: TGTGCCAGCAGCTTATGGTCCGGCGGGGGCCACGAGCAGTACTTC

j_call: TRBJ2-2
cdr3_length: 16
d_call: NA
v_call: TRBV18
clone_size: NA
cdr3_aa: CASSTGVATNTGELFF
cdr3_nt: TGTGCCAGCTCCACCGGAGTGGCGACGAACACCGGGGAGCTGTTTTTT

j_call: TRBJ2-6
cdr3_length: 15
d_call: NA
v_call: TRBV7-3
clone_size: NA
cdr3_aa: CASSTRVAGANVLTF
cdr3_nt: TGTGCCAGCAGCACCCGGGTTGCTGGGGCCAACGTCCTGACTTTC

j_call: TRBJ1-1
cdr3_length: 20
d_call: NA
v_call: TRBV16
clone_size: NA
cdr3_aa: CASSHSIRAGGSRLNTEAFF
cdr3_nt: TGTGCCAGCAGCCATTCCATTAGGGCGGGGGGCTCACGGCTGAACACTGAAGCTTTCTTT

j_call: TRBJ1-4
cdr3_length: 16
d_call: TRBD1
v_call: TRBV2
clone_size: NA
cdr3_aa: CASSGQGASTNEKLFF
cdr3_nt: TGTGCCAGCAGTGGGCAGGGGGCTTCAACTAATGAAAAACTGTTTTTT

j_call: TRBJ2-7
cdr3_length: 15
d_call: NA
v_call: TRBV6-5
clone_size: NA
cdr3_aa: CASSRTRQVAYEQYF
cdr3_nt: TGTGCCAGCAGCCGTACCCGACAGGTAGCCTACGAGCAGTACTTC

j_call: TRBJ1-5
cdr3_length: 16
d_call: NA
v_call: TRBV19
clone_size: NA
cdr3_aa: CASSIAGGYSNQPQHF
cdr3_nt: TGTGCCAGTAGTATAGCCGGGGGTTATAGCAATCAGCCCCAGCATTTT

j_call: TRBJ2-7
cdr3_length: 12
d_call: NA
v_call: TRBV7-9
clone_size: NA
cdr3_aa: CASSPERNEQYF
cdr3_nt: TGTGCCAGCAGCCCCGAGCGGAACGAGCAGTACTTC

j_call: TRBJ2-5
cdr3_length: 12
d_call: NA
v_call: TRBV29-1
clone_size: NA
cdr3_aa: CSVAGGIETQYF
cdr3_nt: TGCAGCGTTGCCGGGGGTATTGAGACCCAGTACTTC

j_call: TRBJ2-7
cdr3_length: 16
d_call: TRBD1
v_call: TRBV2
clone_size: NA
cdr3_aa: CASSGKAGTGAYEQYF
cdr3_nt: TGTGCCAGCAGCGGAAAGGCCGGGACAGGGGCCTACGAGCAGTACTTC

j_call: TRBJ2-1
cdr3_length: 20
d_call: NA
v_call: TRBV12-1
clone_size: NA
cdr3_aa: CASSFGLITSGATSFNEQFF
cdr3_nt: TGTGCCAGCAGCTTTGGGTTGATAACTAGCGGGGCGACAAGTTTCAATGAGCAGTTCTTC

j_call: TRBJ2-7
cdr3_length: 13
d_call: TRBD1
v_call: TRBV28
clone_size: NA
cdr3_aa: CASSRGQAVEQYF
cdr3_nt: TGTGCCAGCAGTCGCGGACAGGCGGTCGAGCAGTACTTC

j_call: TRBJ2-3
cdr3_length: 15
d_call: NA
v_call: TRBV9
clone_size: NA
cdr3_aa: CASSVVARNTDTQYF
cdr3_nt: TGTGCCAGCAGCGTAGTAGCGAGAAACACAGATACGCAGTATTTT

j_call: TRBJ2-2
cdr3_length: 13
d_call: NA
v_call: TRBV7-2
clone_size: NA
cdr3_aa: CASSSGGTGELFF
cdr3_nt: TGTGCCAGCAGCTCCGGGGGCACCGGGGAGCTGTTTTTT

j_call: TRBJ2-5
cdr3_length: 14
d_call: NA
v_call: TRBV6-5
clone_size: NA
cdr3_aa: CASSRREIQETQYF
cdr3_nt: TGTGCCAGCAGCCGAAGGGAGATTCAAGAGACCCAGTACTTC

j_call: TRBJ1-6
cdr3_length: 12
d_call: NA
v_call: TRBV6-5
clone_size: NA
cdr3_aa: CASSYLGSPLHF
cdr3_nt: TGTGCCAGCAGTTATCTGGGCTCACCCCTCCACTTT

j_call: TRBJ2-7
cdr3_length: 14
d_call: TRBD1
v_call: TRBV5-1
clone_size: NA
cdr3_aa: CASRPSGQGYEQYF
cdr3_nt: TGCGCCAGCCGACCATCCGGACAGGGCTACGAGCAGTACTTC

j_call: TRBJ1-1
cdr3_length: 13
d_call: TRBD1
v_call: TRBV7-9
clone_size: NA
cdr3_aa: CASSARQGSEAFF
cdr3_nt: TGTGCCAGCAGCGCCCGACAGGGATCAGAAGCTTTCTTT

j_call: TRBJ2-2
cdr3_length: 16
d_call: NA
v_call: TRBV4-1
clone_size: NA
cdr3_aa: CASSQFGAGLSGELFF
cdr3_nt: TGCGCCAGCAGCCAATTTGGTGCGGGGCTGTCCGGGGAGCTGTTTTTT

j_call: TRBJ2-1
cdr3_length: 18
d_call: NA
v_call: TRBV5-5
clone_size: NA
cdr3_aa: CASSLGRSGKSSYNEQFF
cdr3_nt: TGTGCCAGCAGCTTGGGGAGATCGGGGAAGAGCTCCTACAATGAGCAGTTCTTC

j_call: TRBJ2-1
cdr3_length: 16
d_call: NA
v_call: TRBV28
clone_size: NA
cdr3_aa: CASNRRAGLPYNEQFF
cdr3_nt: TGTGCCAGCAACCGGAGGGCAGGACTACCATACAATGAGCAGTTCTTC